The rows below give T cell receptor beta chains drawn from one sample of a study of T cells in tumors after PD-1 blockade. Measured with immunoSEQ multiplex PCR; TCRdb has only the in-frame clones, and not every one. Of around 34,000 clones listed, 55% to 80% are singletons. Here the sequenced sample was PBMCs, taken after anti-PD-1 treatment. These receptors all stem from a human donor with basal cell carcinoma. Each CDR3 is given with its conserved first and last residue. The order of the fields is J gene, V gene, CDR3 protein.

TRBJ2-1,TRBV4-3,CASSLGSANYNEQFF
TRBJ2-5,TRBV6-7,CASSHRRTGPLETQYF
TRBJ2-5,TRBV9,CASSVAGLGETQYF
TRBJ1-1,TRBV5-8,CASSLNKNTEAFF
TRBJ2-4,TRBV1,CTSSSRTGRILAKNIQYF
TRBJ2-3,TRBV7-2,CASSPLAGGSTDTQYF
TRBJ2-3,TRBV5-5,CASSLDRDRDTQYF
TRBJ1-1,TRBV7-8,CASSLLTGEWATEAFF
TRBJ1-2,TRBV4-2,CASSPLIEYGYTF
TRBJ1-4,TRBV7-2,CASSRNGREKLFF
TRBJ2-1,TRBV30,CAWSGVGLALFF
TRBJ2-1,TRBV4-1,CASSQESGGRGRYNEQFF
TRBJ1-2,TRBV15,CATSYARDSPFYGYTF
TRBJ1-2,TRBV15,CATSRDRPGGDGYTF
TRBJ2-2,TRBV7-9,CATRGSGAGTGELFF
TRBJ1-1,TRBV28,CASSPPRGVNTEAFF
TRBJ2-1,TRBV24-1,CATSSSWGWYNEQFF
TRBJ1-2,TRBV5-8,CASSGRQGDGGYTF
TRBJ1-5,TRBV19,CASSITDQPQHF
TRBJ2-2,TRBV4-1,CASSQEQAYTGELFF
TRBJ2-2,TRBV7-8,CASSLIPVPGELFF
TRBJ1-2,TRBV7-2,CASSARSGAYGYTF